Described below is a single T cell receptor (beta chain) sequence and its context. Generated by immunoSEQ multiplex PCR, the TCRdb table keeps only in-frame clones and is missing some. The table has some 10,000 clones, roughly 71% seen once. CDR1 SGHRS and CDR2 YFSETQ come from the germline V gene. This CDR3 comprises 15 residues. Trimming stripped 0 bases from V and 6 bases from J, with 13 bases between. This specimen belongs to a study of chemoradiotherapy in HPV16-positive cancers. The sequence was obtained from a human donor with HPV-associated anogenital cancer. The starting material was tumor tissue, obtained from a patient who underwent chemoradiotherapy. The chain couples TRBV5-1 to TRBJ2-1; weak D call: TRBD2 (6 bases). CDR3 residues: CASSLEGTGFNEQFF. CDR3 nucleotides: TGCGCCAGCAGCTTGGAAGGGACTGGCTTCAATGAGCAGTTCTTC.